The rows below give T cell receptor beta chains drawn from one sample of a study of cytomegalovirus exposure and HLA in healthy donors. Generated by immunoSEQ multiplex PCR, the TCRdb table keeps only in-frame clones and is missing some. This sample yields 95,000 to 150,000 clones, of which roughly 80% are seen a single time; less than 2.5% belongs to the top ten. The sample comprised PBMCs. The receptors stem from a man younger than 40 in good health and CMV-seronegative. CDR3s include the opening cysteine and the closing phenylalanine or tryptophan. Each record gives: D gene, clone size, J gene, V gene, CDR3 protein, CDR3 DNA. A D gene is named only where the DNA matches it firmly. Clone size appears in some rows only: once, few, many, or a class for an expanded clone.

d_call: TRBD1
clone_size: once
j_call: TRBJ2-7
v_call: TRBV18
cdr3_aa: CASSPSDRTGYEQYF
cdr3_nt: TGTGCCAGTTCACCATCGGACCGGACAGGCTACGAGCAGTACTTC

d_call: NA
clone_size: NA
j_call: TRBJ2-5
v_call: TRBV30
cdr3_aa: CAWSVGQWETQYF
cdr3_nt: TGTGCCTGGAGTGTCGGACAGTGGGAGACCCAGTACTTC

d_call: TRBD1
clone_size: few
j_call: TRBJ1-2
v_call: TRBV13
cdr3_aa: CASSFDQGAYGYTF
cdr3_nt: TGTGCCAGCAGCTTTGATCAGGGGGCGTACGGCTACACCTTC

d_call: NA
clone_size: few
j_call: TRBJ1-5
v_call: TRBV4-3
cdr3_aa: CASSRGRDSNQPQHF
cdr3_nt: TGCGCCAGCAGCCGGGGCAGGGATAGCAATCAGCCCCAGCATTTT

d_call: TRBD2
clone_size: NA
j_call: TRBJ2-7
v_call: TRBV7-9
cdr3_aa: CASSPSGGAGEQYF
cdr3_nt: TGTGCCAGCAGCCCTAGCGGGGGGGCGGGTGAGCAGTACTTC

d_call: NA
clone_size: NA
j_call: TRBJ1-1
v_call: TRBV5-6
cdr3_aa: CASSPSGLHTEAFF
cdr3_nt: TGTGCCAGCAGCCCTTCGGGATTGCACACTGAAGCTTTCTTT

d_call: NA
clone_size: NA
j_call: TRBJ1-6
v_call: TRBV27
cdr3_aa: CASSPLSGGAWNSPLHF
cdr3_nt: TGTGCCAGCAGCCCACTCTCGGGGGGGGCGTGGAATTCACCCCTCCACTTT

d_call: TRBD1
clone_size: NA
j_call: TRBJ1-6
v_call: TRBV6-1
cdr3_aa: CASSFDRAEENF
cdr3_nt: TGTGCCAGCAGTTTTGACAGGGCGGAGGAAAACTTT

d_call: NA
clone_size: few
j_call: TRBJ2-3
v_call: TRBV5-1
cdr3_aa: CASSPTGADTQYF
cdr3_nt: TGCGCCAGCAGCCCGACGGGGGCAGATACGCAGTATTTT

d_call: TRBD1
clone_size: NA
j_call: TRBJ2-7
v_call: TRBV2
cdr3_aa: CASRETGTGFLYEQYF
cdr3_nt: TGTGCCAGCAGAGAAACCGGGACAGGGTTCCTCTACGAGCAGTACTTC

d_call: NA
clone_size: NA
j_call: TRBJ1-3
v_call: TRBV9
cdr3_aa: CASSVGLTRLSGNTIYF
cdr3_nt: TGTGCCAGCAGCGTAGGACTAACGAGGCTCTCTGGAAACACCATATATTTT

d_call: NA
clone_size: NA
j_call: TRBJ2-1
v_call: TRBV5-1
cdr3_aa: CASSLSEVGNEQFF
cdr3_nt: TGCGCCAGCAGCTTGAGCGAGGTTGGCAATGAGCAGTTCTTC

d_call: TRBD1
clone_size: NA
j_call: TRBJ2-5
v_call: TRBV9
cdr3_aa: CASSADRGKETQYF
cdr3_nt: TGTGCCAGCAGCGCCGACAGGGGTAAAGAGACCCAGTACTTC

d_call: NA
clone_size: NA
j_call: TRBJ1-1
v_call: TRBV28
cdr3_aa: CASSLWATGGRRGRENTEAFF
cdr3_nt: TGTGCCAGCAGTTTATGGGCGACAGGTGGGAGAAGGGGCAGGGAGAACACTGAAGCTTTCTTT

d_call: TRBD2
clone_size: NA
j_call: TRBJ2-7
v_call: TRBV5-4
cdr3_aa: CASSPGPAGFSDSFEQYF
cdr3_nt: TGTGCCAGCAGCCCGGGACCAGCGGGGTTTTCCGACTCCTTCGAGCAGTACTTC

d_call: TRBD2
clone_size: few
j_call: TRBJ2-7
v_call: TRBV28
cdr3_aa: CASSFSTPGGQYF
cdr3_nt: TGTGCCAGCAGTTTTAGCACGCCGGGGGGGCAGTACTTC

d_call: NA
clone_size: NA
j_call: TRBJ1-1
v_call: TRBV4-3
cdr3_aa: CASSQGLQNTEAFF
cdr3_nt: TGCGCCAGCAGCCAAGGTTTACAAAACACTGAAGCTTTCTTT

d_call: NA
clone_size: NA
j_call: TRBJ1-1
v_call: TRBV19
cdr3_aa: CASSIAAGLNTEAFF
cdr3_nt: TGTGCCAGTAGTATAGCGGCAGGGCTTAACACTGAAGCTTTCTTT

d_call: TRBD2
clone_size: NA
j_call: TRBJ2-5
v_call: TRBV27
cdr3_aa: CASSLLAGGLETQYF
cdr3_nt: TGTGCCAGCAGTTTACTAGCGGGGGGGCTAGAGACCCAGTACTTC

d_call: TRBD1
clone_size: NA
j_call: TRBJ1-3
v_call: TRBV19
cdr3_aa: CASKDRGAGNTIYF
cdr3_nt: TGTGCCAGTAAAGACAGGGGGGCTGGAAACACCATATATTTT

d_call: NA
clone_size: once
j_call: TRBJ2-1
v_call: TRBV7-8
cdr3_aa: CASSLDRVNEQFF
cdr3_nt: TGTGCCAGCAGCTTAGACAGGGTCAATGAGCAGTTCTTC

d_call: NA
clone_size: once
j_call: TRBJ2-5
v_call: TRBV7-9
cdr3_aa: CASSYEGKTQYF
cdr3_nt: TGTGCCAGCAGCTATGAGGGAAAGACCCAGTACTTC

d_call: TRBD1
clone_size: NA
j_call: TRBJ1-1
v_call: TRBV7-2
cdr3_aa: CASSSWDRGENTEAFF
cdr3_nt: TGTGCCAGCAGCTCGTGGGACAGGGGGGAGAACACTGAAGCTTTCTTT

d_call: TRBD2
clone_size: NA
j_call: TRBJ2-4
v_call: TRBV6-5
cdr3_aa: CASSYGGGLAKNSQYF
cdr3_nt: TGTGCCAGCAGTTATGGGGGGGGGTTAGCCAAAAACAGTCAGTACTTC